This entry is about one T cell receptor (beta chain). This sample is part of a study of shared clonotypes between healthy human individuals. In germline, CDR1 is SGHDT, CDR2 YYEEEE. The CDR3 spans 14 residues. V lost 0 bases, J lost 3 bases, and 2 bases stayed unmatched. Profiled with immunoSEQ multiplex PCR; TCRdb holds only in-frame clones, not every one. The data show some 630,000 clones, about three quarters seen once. Division of CD4+ cells produced a CD45RA+ naive subset and a CD45RA-negative memory subset. This clonotype was sampled from a woman in her twenties or thirties in good health. J is TRBJ1-2 and V is TRBV5-6; 7 nucleotides line up with TRBD1. Sequenced material: memory CD4+ T cells sorted from blood. Subset given: CD45RA-negative fraction. CDR3 nucleotides: TGTGCCAGCAGCTTGGGGACAGGAGACTATGGCTACACCTTC. Translating it yields CASSLGTGDYGYTF. Full variable domain (rest looked up from reference TRBV5-6 and TRBJ1-2): DAGVTQSPTHLIKTRGQQVTLRCSPKSGHDTVSWYQQALGQGPQFIFQYYEEEERQRGNFPDRFSGHQFPNYSSELNVNALLLGDSALYLCASSLGTGDYGYTFGSGTRLTVV.